A selection of T cell receptor beta chains follows, all from one sample in a study of T cell repertoires in ileal Crohn's disease. The data were produced by immunoSEQ multiplex PCR, yet TCRdb's version contains in-frame clones alone and is incomplete. This sample has around 8,900 clones; roughly 75% occur once, and the top ten carry more than 15%. The specimen sequenced was ileal tissue. These receptors came from an adult with Crohn's disease. The conserved cysteine and the conserved F or W are not part of the CDR3 here. Not all rows give a size; the values are once, few, many and, for expanded clones, a class.

CDR3 length	clone size	V gene	CDR3 protein
13	few	TRBV6-6	ASSKTGKYRNTIY
11	.	TRBV2	ASSVEGAPKAF
14	.	TRBV4-3	ASSQDYAGGTDTQY
10	.	TRBV5-1	ASSHSGYEQY
15	.	TRBV6-4	ASSDPYRGIGYTEAF
12	.	TRBV7-6	ASSLRDSLYEQY
13	.	TRBV5-6	ASSLGTGRGETQY
14	.	TRBV5-4	ASSRTSGGGHNEQF
14	.	TRBV2	ASSPPGGGRNYGYT
16	few	TRBV7-9	ASSFLTSGGSGTGELF
12	.	TRBV9	ASSVGQVGSPLH
13	.	TRBV18	ASSPPEGATTAQY
16	.	TRBV7-2	ASSLVGETSGGSWEQY
12	.	TRBV27	AISRQTAAYEQY
15	.	TRBV5-1	ASSHTTSGGGTGELF
10	.	TRBV7-2	ASSLGTSHEY
12	few	TRBV28	ASSLSREDTEAF
10	.	TRBV30	ASGDRGHEQF
12	few	TRBV7-9	ASSLGGDQDTQY
14	few	TRBV28	ASSLRDRGTPYEQY
15	.	TRBV19	ASNADRGLNPSGGYT
14	.	TRBV18	ASSPTVEPNTGELF
12	.	TRBV30	AWNGGRVPNEQF
12	once	TRBV5-4	ASSGEGGGETQY
13	.	TRBV28	ASAIRTGVRETQY